The clone carrying this T cell receptor beta chain was seen a handful of times. What it binds is unknown. These data come from a study of blood T cells in healthy people across ages. Study-level points and caveats: Unknown donor CMV status possibly confounded expanded clonotype changes. Naive and antigen-experienced cells could not be conclusively compared, given unsorted PBMCs.

A second PCR of roughly 7 to 11 cycles used a sample-barcoded 5' primer and a J-beta primer mix. One entry per CDR3 protein results from TCRdb running MiXCR on the 5' RACE reads. This table has some 780,000 distinct CDR3 sequences, approximately 60% appearing once. Germline V gives CDR1 SGHTA, CDR2 FQGTGA. V lost 5 bases to trimming and J lost 2 bases, with 14 bases between them. The CDR3 totals 15 residues. Material: blood. This TCR derives from a man aged 40-50 years in good health. V gene TRBV7-3 combines with J gene TRBJ2-3; D is perhaps TRBD2 (7 bases). CDR3 protein: CASSPPGGLTDTQYF. The CDR3 bases are TGTGCCAGCAGCCCGCCCGGGGGGCTCACAGATACGCAGTATTTT.